The clone carrying this T cell receptor (beta chain) appeared a single time. This entry belongs to a study of cytomegalovirus exposure and HLA in healthy donors. Researchers ran the PCR with 60 Vbeta and 13 Jbeta primers. In the original analysis: Later, 80 million or so unique TCR beta chains were counted in an analysis, and some 9.9 million of them were shared. TCRdb keeps only in-frame clones here, not all; method: immunoSEQ multiplex PCR. The V and J calls and clone size were taken over from that table, and D and trimming were inferred from the DNA. The top ten hold over 5% of the sample, which has approximately 150,000 clones, approximately 65% seen once. This CDR3 has 14 residues. The germline V gene has CDR1 MDHEN and CDR2 SYDVKM. The V gene end was trimmed by 6 bases and the J gene end by 5 bases; junction bases not matched to a gene: 7.

The V gene is TRBV28, the J gene TRBJ1-2, with 9 bases aligning to TRBD1. Sample: PBMCs. This receptor was identified in an older woman in good health and CMV-seronegative. The CDR3 here is CASRIAGTGYGYTF. In DNA, the CDR3 is TGTGCCAGCAGAATTGCCGGGACAGGGTATGGCTACACCTTC.